Each of the 21 T cell receptor beta chains below was sequenced from the same sample in a study of blood T cell repertoires in COVID-19. Sequencing used immunoSEQ multiplex PCR; TCRdb keeps in-frame clones, though not all of them. The sample has 150,000 to 200,000 clones, more than 70% seen once. The sequencing sample was made of peripheral blood. Receptor source: a woman aged 65 to 85 who had recovered from COVID-19.

The chain couples TRBV3-1 (or the pseudogene TRBV3-2) to TRBJ2-5; D unclear. This CDR3 spans 14 amino acids. Trimming pared 0 bases from V and 5 bases from J, leaving 10 bases between. The germline V gene has CDR1 LGHDT and CDR2 YNNKEL (reference sequence). The CDR3 is CASSQEASVETQYF. As DNA, the CDR3 is TGTGCCAGCAGCCAAGAAGCTAGTGTGGAGACCCAGTACTTC.

V is TRBV18 and J is TRBJ2-5; 13 positions agree with TRBD2. Germline lookup yields CDR1 KGHSH and CDR2 LQKENI. The V and J ends lost 4 bases and 5 bases, in that order; junction bases with no gene match: 10. This CDR3 is built from 17 residues. This CDR3 reads CASSRPTSGGFGETQYF. The CDR3 bases are TGTGCCAGCTCACGTCCGACTAGCGGGGGGTTTGGTGAGACCCAGTACTTC.

The CDR3 DNA reads as TGTGCCAGCAGCCAATTCCTAACGGGGCAGGGGAATGAGCAGTTCTTC. This translates into CASSQFLTGQGNEQFF. V is TRBV3-1 (or the pseudogene TRBV3-2) and J is TRBJ2-1, with a weak D call TRBD1 (6 bases). Looked up from germline, CDR1 is LGHDT and CDR2 is YNNKEL (reference sequence). The CDR3 loop spans 16 amino acids. Trimming took off 2 bases at V and 7 bases at J, with 18 bases between the two ends.

CDR3: CASSPRFGGTIYF. In DNA, the CDR3 is TGTGCCAGTAGTCCCCGGTTTGGGGGGACCATATATTTT. The chain joins TRBV19 to TRBJ1-3, with D maybe TRBD1 (5 bases). Germline V gene lookup returns CDR1 LNHDA and CDR2 SQIVND (reference sequence). V was shortened by 5 bases and J by 10 bases, with 15 bases between the two germline ends. There are 13 residues in the CDR3. The full variable domain, with the rest looked up from reference TRBV19 and TRBJ1-3, is DGGITQSPKYLFRKEGQNVTLSCEQNLNHDAMYWYRQDPGQGLRLIYYSQIVNDFQKGDIAEGYSVSREKKESFPLTVTSAQKNPTAFYLCASSPRFGGTIYFGEGSWLTVV.

This rearrangement joins TRBV6-2 or TRBV6-3 to TRBJ1-2; 7 bases match TRBD1. Unmatched junction bases numbered 6, after V lost 6 bases and J lost 8 bases. The CDR3 has 12 residues. From germline, CDR1 is MNHEY and CDR2 SVGEGT. CDR3 amino acids: CASSPQGIGYTF. CDR3 DNA sequence: TGTGCCAGCAGCCCACAGGGGATCGGCTACACCTTC.

The chain combines TRBV4-2 with TRBJ2-7, with D tentatively TRBD2 (5 bases). V lost 2 bases, J lost 0 bases, and 8 bases lay in between. Germline assignment: CDR1 LGHNA and CDR2 YNFKEQ. CDR3 length: 14 amino acids. CDR3 in amino acids: CASSQLGDSYEQYF. The CDR3 bases are TGTGCCAGCAGCCAACTGGGAGACTCCTACGAGCAGTACTTC.

The V call is TRBV5-5, the J call TRBJ2-7; D is unclear. Trimming removed 4 bases at V and 7 bases at J, with 24 bases between. The CDR3 runs to 16 residues. The germline V gene has CDR1 SGHKS and CDR2 YYEKEE (reference sequence). In DNA, the CDR3 is TGTGCCAGCAGCCCGCCCCCCGTTACAGTACCCTCGGAGCAGTACTTC. Its translation is CASSPPPVTVPSEQYF.

V usage is TRBV6-1 and J usage is TRBJ1-5, with D maybe TRBD1 (6 bases). Germline V gene lookup returns CDR1 MNHNS and CDR2 SASEGT. The CDR3 contains 15 residues. V gave up 3 bases and J gave up 2 bases, with 11 bases separating them. CDR3 sequence reads: CASSENRAGNQPQHF. The DNA of the CDR3 is TGTGCCAGCAGTGAGAACAGGGCCGGCAATCAGCCCCAGCATTTT.

The J gene is TRBJ2-7, the V gene TRBV5-5; a weak D match, TRBD1 (5 bases). The CDR3 is 16 amino acids. Germline loops: CDR1 SGHKS, CDR2 YYEKEE (reference sequence). V gave up 0 bases and J gave up 5 bases, with 18 bases separating them. The CDR3 is CASSLEARVPIDEQYF. The CDR3 nucleotides read TGTGCCAGCAGCTTGGAGGCCAGGGTCCCCATCGACGAGCAGTACTTC.

This sequence joins TRBV9 and TRBJ1-4; maybe TRBD1 (5 bases). Trimming shortened V by 3 bases and J by 3 bases, and 9 bases separated the two germline ends. The CDR3 sequence is 14 residues long. CDR1 and CDR2 from the germline V gene are SGDLS and YYNGEE. The CDR3 sequence: CASSAQGSNEKLFF. For the CDR3, the DNA is TGTGCCAGCAGCGCCCAGGGATCTAATGAAAAACTGTTTTTT.

Many counts were recorded for this clone. V is TRBV20-1 and J is TRBJ1-2; no clear D. Germline V gene lookup returns CDR1 DFQATT and CDR2 SNEGSKA (reference sequence). The CDR3 totals 11 residues. With 2 bases removed from V and 8 bases from J, the gap between germline ends came to 9 bases. For the CDR3, the DNA is TGCAGTGCTAGAAAGAAGCTGGGCTACACCTTC. It encodes CSARKKLGYTF.

The chain uses TRBV2 and TRBJ2-1; TRBD2 agrees at 9 bases. The germline gives CDR1 SNHLY, CDR2 FYNNEI. J lost 8 bases, V lost 4 bases, and 9 bases had no gene match. This CDR3 has 15 amino acids. The chain's CDR3 is CASSVLASGIDEQFF. The CDR3 DNA sequence: TGTGCCAGCAGTGTGTTGGCTAGCGGGATTGATGAGCAGTTCTTC.

This chain links TRBV19 with TRBJ1-1; 12 bases align to TRBD1. Trimming cost V 6 bases and J 7 bases; bases outside gene matches: 15. Germline V lookup: CDR1 LNHDA, CDR2 SQIVND (reference sequence). This CDR3 is built from 17 residues. The chain's CDR3 is CASSAPSLGTGGIEAFF. The DNA for the CDR3 is TGTGCCAGTAGCGCACCCTCCCTAGGGACAGGGGGCATTGAAGCTTTCTTT. Complete variable domain (other parts from reference TRBV19 and TRBJ1-1): DGGITQSPKYLFRKEGQNVTLSCEQNLNHDAMYWYRQDPGQGLRLIYYSQIVNDFQKGDIAEGYSVSREKKESFPLTVTSAQKNPTAFYLCASSAPSLGTGGIEAFFGQGTRLTVV.

The chain carries TRBV6-5 and TRBJ2-1, with TRBD2 matching over 10 bases. From germline, CDR1 is MNHEY and CDR2 SVGAGI. CDR3 size: 14 residues. J lost 7 bases, V lost 2 bases, and 2 bases had no gene match. The CDR3 sequence is CASSYLSGRNEQFF. As DNA, the CDR3 is TGTGCCAGCAGTTACCTTAGCGGGAGGAATGAGCAGTTCTTC.

This sequence joins TRBV19 and TRBJ1-2; possibly TRBD1 for D (6 bases). Trimming took off 5 bases at V and 0 bases at J, with 19 bases between the two ends. The CDR3 is made up of 17 amino acids. Per the germline V gene, CDR1 is LNHDA and CDR2 is SQIVND (reference sequence). The CDR3 sequence is CASSPFRGPLANYGYTF. As DNA, the CDR3 is TGTGCCAGTAGTCCCTTCAGGGGCCCCTTAGCTAACTATGGCTACACCTTC.

CDR3 DNA sequence: TGTGCCAGTAGTTACAGGGACATCGGGGAGACCCAGTACTTC. Protein: CASSYRDIGETQYF. The chain joins TRBV19 to TRBJ2-5; TRBD1 might be the D (6 bases). V lost 5 bases and J 5 bases, leaving 15 bases between the germline ends. Germline lookup yields CDR1 LNHDA and CDR2 SQIVND (reference sequence). The CDR3 is 14 residues long.

Turning to this clone: Within the sample, other DNA sequences also encode this same CDR3. V is TRBV7-2 and J is TRBJ2-7, with D perhaps matching TRBD1 (6 bases). CDR3 length: 13 residues. CDR1 is SGHTA, CDR2 FQGNSA, per germline. V lost 2 bases, J lost 1 base, and 6 bases lay in between. CDR3 sequence: CASSLRGSYEQYF. The CDR3 bases are TGTGCCAGCAGCTTAAGGGGGTCCTACGAGCAGTACTTC.

The V call is TRBV2, the J call TRBJ1-6; 7 nucleotides line up with TRBD1. The CDR3 is made up of 14 amino acids. Germline assignment: CDR1 SNHLY and CDR2 FYNNEI. After removal of 4 bases from V and 8 bases from J, the junction contained 5 bases not matched to a gene. This CDR3 is CASSVQGLDSPLHF. The CDR3 nucleotides are TGTGCCAGCAGTGTACAGGGGTTAGATTCACCCCTCCACTTT.

CDR3 sequence (DNA): TGTGCCAGCTCACCACAGACAGCAACTAATGAAAAACTGTTTTTT. The encoded protein is CASSPQTATNEKLFF. This sequence joins TRBV18 and TRBJ1-4, with D perhaps matching TRBD1 (5 bases). Germline lookup yields CDR1 KGHSH and CDR2 LQKENI. Trimming pared 1 base from V and 0 bases from J, leaving 6 bases between. The CDR3 loop spans 15 amino acids. Looking up the rest from reference TRBV18 and TRBJ1-4 gives the full variable domain: NAGVMQNPRHLVRRRGQEARLRCSPMKGHSHVYWYRQLPEEGLKFMVYLQKENIIDESGMPKERFSAEFPKEGPSILRIQQVVRGDSAAYFCASSPQTATNEKLFFGSGTQLSVL.

The chain is built from TRBV5-6 and TRBJ1-1, with 8 bases fitting TRBD1. This CDR3 is built from 15 residues. Germline V gives CDR1 SGHDT, CDR2 YYEEEE. The V and J ends lost 4 bases and 0 bases, in that order; junction bases with no gene match: 5. CDR3 nucleotide sequence: TGTGCCAGCAGCCCTACAGGGGGGTTGAACACTGAAGCTTTCTTT. It is translated as CASSPTGGLNTEAFF.

A note on this clone: This sample also contains other DNA sequences that code for the same CDR3. This chain links TRBV7-3 with TRBJ1-1; D remains unclear. V lost 3 bases, J lost 0 bases, and 5 bases lay in between. There are 13 residues in the CDR3. Germline V gene data show CDR1 as SGHTA and CDR2 as FQGTGA. Here the CDR3 reads CASSFSVNTEAFF. The CDR3 region has the DNA TGTGCCAGCAGCTTTTCCGTGAACACTGAAGCTTTCTTT. The whole variable domain, filled in from reference TRBV7-3 and TRBJ1-1, reads GAGVSQTPSNKVTEKGKYVELRCDPISGHTALYWYRQSLGQGPEFLIYFQGTGAADDSGLPNDRFFAVRPEGSVSTLKIQRTERGDSAVYLCASSFSVNTEAFFGQGTRLTVV.